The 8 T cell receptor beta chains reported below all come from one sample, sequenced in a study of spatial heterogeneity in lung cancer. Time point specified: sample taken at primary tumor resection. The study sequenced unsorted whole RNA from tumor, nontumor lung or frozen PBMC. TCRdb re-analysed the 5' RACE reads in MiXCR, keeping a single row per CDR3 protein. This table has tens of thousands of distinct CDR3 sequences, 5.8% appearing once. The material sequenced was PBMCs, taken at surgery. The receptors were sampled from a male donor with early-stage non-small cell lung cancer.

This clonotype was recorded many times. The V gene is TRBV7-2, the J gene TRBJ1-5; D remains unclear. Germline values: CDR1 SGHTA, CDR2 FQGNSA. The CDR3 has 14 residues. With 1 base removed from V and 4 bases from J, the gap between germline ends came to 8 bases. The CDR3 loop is CASSLGAGNQPQHF. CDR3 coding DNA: TGTGCCAGCAGCTTAGGAGCGGGGAATCAGCCCCAGCATTTT.

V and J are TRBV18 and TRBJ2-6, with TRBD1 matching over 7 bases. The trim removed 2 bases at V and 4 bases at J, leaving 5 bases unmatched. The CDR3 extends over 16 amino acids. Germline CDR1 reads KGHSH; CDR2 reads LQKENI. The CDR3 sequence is CASSPRQGPGANVLTF. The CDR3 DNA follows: TGTGCCAGCTCACCAAGACAGGGCCCCGGGGCCAACGTCCTGACTTTC.

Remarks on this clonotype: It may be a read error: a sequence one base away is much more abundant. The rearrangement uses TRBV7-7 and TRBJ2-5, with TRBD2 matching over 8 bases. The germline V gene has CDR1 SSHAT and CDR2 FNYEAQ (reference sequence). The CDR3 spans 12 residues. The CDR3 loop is CASSGSLETQYF. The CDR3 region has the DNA TGTGCTAGCAGCGGGAGCTTAGAGACCCAGTACTTC.

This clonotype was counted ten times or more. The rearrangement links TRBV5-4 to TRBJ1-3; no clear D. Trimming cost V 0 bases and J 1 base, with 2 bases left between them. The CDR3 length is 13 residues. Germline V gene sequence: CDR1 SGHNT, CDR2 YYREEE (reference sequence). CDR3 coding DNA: TGTGCCAGCAGCTTGGGGTCTGGAAACACCATATATTTT. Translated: CASSLGSGNTIYF. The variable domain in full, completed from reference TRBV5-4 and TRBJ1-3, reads ETGVTQSPTHLIKTRGQQVTLRCSSQSGHNTVSWYQQALGQGPQFIFQYYREEENGRGNFPPRFSGLQFPNYSSELNVNALELDDSALYLCASSLGSGNTIYFGEGSWLTVV.

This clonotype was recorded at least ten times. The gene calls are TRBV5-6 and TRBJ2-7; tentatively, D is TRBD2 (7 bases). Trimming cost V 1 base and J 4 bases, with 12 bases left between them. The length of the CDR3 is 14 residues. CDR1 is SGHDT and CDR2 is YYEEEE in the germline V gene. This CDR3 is CASSLPRGGYEQYF. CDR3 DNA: TGTGCCAGCAGCTTGCCCAGGGGAGGGTACGAGCAGTACTTC.

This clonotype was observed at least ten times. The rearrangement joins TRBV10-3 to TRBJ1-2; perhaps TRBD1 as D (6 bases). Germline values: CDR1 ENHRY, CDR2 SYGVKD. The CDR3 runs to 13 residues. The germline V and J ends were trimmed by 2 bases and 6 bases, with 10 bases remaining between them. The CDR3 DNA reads TGTGCCATCAGTGAGCAGGACAGAGATGGCTACACCTTC. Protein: CAISEQDRDGYTF.

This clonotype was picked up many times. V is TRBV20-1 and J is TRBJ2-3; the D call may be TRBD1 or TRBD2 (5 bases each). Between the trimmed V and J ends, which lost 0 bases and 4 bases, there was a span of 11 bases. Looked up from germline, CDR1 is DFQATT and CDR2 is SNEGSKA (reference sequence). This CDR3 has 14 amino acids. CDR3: CSARDQGRSDTQYF. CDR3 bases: TGCAGTGCTAGAGATCAGGGACGCTCAGATACGCAGTATTTT.

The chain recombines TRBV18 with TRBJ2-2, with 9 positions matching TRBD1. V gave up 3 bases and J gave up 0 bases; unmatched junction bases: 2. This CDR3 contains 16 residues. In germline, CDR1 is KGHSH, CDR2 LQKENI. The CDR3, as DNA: TGTGCCAGCTCACCTAGGACAGGGGCGAACACCGGGGAGCTGTTTTTT. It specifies CASSPRTGANTGELFF.